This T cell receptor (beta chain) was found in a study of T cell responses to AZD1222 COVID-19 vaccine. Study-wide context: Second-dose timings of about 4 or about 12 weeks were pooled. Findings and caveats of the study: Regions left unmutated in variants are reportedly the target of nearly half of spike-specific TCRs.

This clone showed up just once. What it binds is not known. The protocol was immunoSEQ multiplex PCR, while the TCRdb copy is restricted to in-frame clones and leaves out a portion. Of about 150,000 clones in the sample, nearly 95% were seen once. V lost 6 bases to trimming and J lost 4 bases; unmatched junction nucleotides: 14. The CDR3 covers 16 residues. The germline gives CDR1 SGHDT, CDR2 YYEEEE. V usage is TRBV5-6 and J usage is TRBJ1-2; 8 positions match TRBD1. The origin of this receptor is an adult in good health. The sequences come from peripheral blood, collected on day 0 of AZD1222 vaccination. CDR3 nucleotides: TGTGCCAGCACCCATGCGGCAGGGGGCGATTTCTATGGCTACACCTTC. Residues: CASTHAAGGDFYGYTF.